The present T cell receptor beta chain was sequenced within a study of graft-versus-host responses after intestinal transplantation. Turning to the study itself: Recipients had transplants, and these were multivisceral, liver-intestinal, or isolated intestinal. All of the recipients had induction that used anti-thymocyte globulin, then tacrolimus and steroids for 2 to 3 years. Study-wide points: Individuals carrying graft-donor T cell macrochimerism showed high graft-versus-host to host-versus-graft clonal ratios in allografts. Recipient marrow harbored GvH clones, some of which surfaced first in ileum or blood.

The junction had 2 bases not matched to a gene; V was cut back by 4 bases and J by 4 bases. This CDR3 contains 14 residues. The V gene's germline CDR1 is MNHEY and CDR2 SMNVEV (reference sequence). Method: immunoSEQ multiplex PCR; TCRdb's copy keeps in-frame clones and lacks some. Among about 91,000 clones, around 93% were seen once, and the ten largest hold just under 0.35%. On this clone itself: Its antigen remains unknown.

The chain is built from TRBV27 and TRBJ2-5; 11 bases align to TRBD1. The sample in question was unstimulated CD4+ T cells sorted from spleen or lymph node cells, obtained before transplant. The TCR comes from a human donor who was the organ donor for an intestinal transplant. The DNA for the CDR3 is TGTGCCAGCAGTTCCGGACAGGGGGCAGAGACCCAGTACTTC. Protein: CASSSGQGAETQYF.